These 30 T cell receptor beta chains share one sample of origin, sequenced in a study of cytomegalovirus exposure and HLA in healthy donors. The PCR was carried out with 60 Vbeta primers and 13 Jbeta primers. Here immunoSEQ multiplex PCR was the method, and the copy in TCRdb shows in-frame clones only, minus some. The profile shows about 130,000 clones, 70% to 80% of them singletons. Sequenced material: PBMCs. These receptors were taken from an older woman in good health and CMV-seropositive.

The sample holds one count of this clone. The chain recombines TRBV4-1 with TRBJ1-2; D gene uncertain. V gave up 2 bases and J gave up 3 bases, with 13 bases separating them. CDR1 and CDR2 from the germline V gene are MGHRA and YSYEKL. The CDR3 is 15 residues long. The CDR3 region is CASSQMSSVYYGYTF. For the CDR3, the DNA is TGCGCCAGCAGCCAAATGTCGTCGGTGTACTATGGCTACACCTTC.

This clone turned up a few times. The V gene is TRBV5-6, the J gene TRBJ1-4; unclear D gene. The CDR3 is made up of 13 amino acids. Trimming took 0 bases from V and 10 from J, leaving 10 bases between them. Germline V gene sequence: CDR1 SGHDT, CDR2 YYEEEE. This chain's CDR3 is CASSLGQEGKLFF. The CDR3 DNA follows: TGTGCCAGCAGCTTGGGGCAGGAGGGAAAACTGTTTTTT.

The V gene is TRBV6-1, the J gene TRBJ1-5; D may be TRBD1 (6 bases). This CDR3 region has 16 residues. Germline CDR1 reads MNHNS; CDR2 reads SASEGT. Trimming removed 0 bases at V and 4 bases at J, with 13 bases between. The CDR3: CASSEAPGGRNQPQHF. The CDR3 bases are TGTGCCAGCAGTGAAGCGCCGGGGGGCCGAAATCAGCCCCAGCATTTT.

The chain couples TRBV11-2 to TRBJ1-4; D not resolved. Germline CDR1 reads SGHAT; CDR2 reads FQNNGV. Deletions cut 1 base from V and 3 bases from J, with 12 bases between. CDR3 length: 16 amino acids. CDR3 coding DNA: TGTGCCAGCAGCTTAGGGTACAGCGGCCCTAATGAAAAACTGTTTTTT. Translating gives CASSLGYSGPNEKLFF.

This clone was counted only a few times. This sequence joins TRBV6-1 and TRBJ1-5; no firm D call. The CDR3 totals 15 residues. CDR1 and CDR2 (germline): MNHNS, SASEGT. The V gene lost 1 base and the J gene lost 0 bases, with 7 bases spanning the gap. The CDR3 is CASSEGSVSNQPQHF. The CDR3 nucleotides read TGTGCCAGCAGTGAAGGGTCAGTTAGCAATCAGCCCCAGCATTTT.

The gene calls are TRBV2 and TRBJ1-4, with D possibly matching TRBD1 (6 bases). This CDR3 spans 15 amino acids. Looked up from germline, CDR1 is SNHLY and CDR2 is FYNNEI. V was cut by 6 bases and J by 8 bases, with 19 bases left in between. CDR3 nucleotides: TGTGCCAGCAGGGTCGGGGGGGCGAGTCGGGAAAAACTGTTTTTT. Translated: CASRVGGASREKLFF.

Of note for this clone: A read error may account for a junction end that differs from germline. The CDR3 sequence is CASSQEGTGFTGVLFF. CDR3 bases: TGCGCCAGCAGCCAAGAGGGTACAGGGTTCACCGGGGTGCTGTTTTTT. This chain links TRBV4-1 with TRBJ2-2; a weak D match, TRBD1 (6 bases). CDR3 size: 16 residues. Germline lookup yields CDR1 MGHRA and CDR2 YSYEKL.

The gene calls are TRBV5-1 and TRBJ1-5; possibly TRBD1 for D (6 bases). V lost 1 base and J lost 3, with 8 bases in between. CDR1 and CDR2 from the germline V gene are SGHRS and YFSETQ. There are 14 residues in the CDR3. The CDR3 coding sequence is TGCGCCAGCAGCTTGACAGGGAACAATCAGCCCCAGCATTTT. Amino acids: CASSLTGNNQPQHF.

This clone was recorded only once. This rearrangement joins TRBV5-1 to TRBJ2-7, with 9 bases lining up with TRBD1. This CDR3 has 14 residues. Germline CDR1 reads SGHRS; CDR2 reads YFSETQ. The trim removed 4 bases at V and 6 bases at J, leaving 8 bases unmatched. Here the CDR3 DNA reads TGCGCCAGCAGCCGACAGGGGGAGGGGAGCGAGCAGTACTTC. Amino acid sequence: CASSRQGEGSEQYF.

J is TRBJ1-1 and V is TRBV27; 9 positions agree with TRBD1. Germline V lookup: CDR1 MNHEY, CDR2 SMNVEV (reference sequence). The CDR3 extends over 14 amino acids. V gave up 8 bases and J gave up 7 bases; unmatched junction bases: 11. The CDR3 DNA sequence: TGTGCCAGCTCCACCCGGGACAGGGTTTTTGAAGCTTTCTTT. As protein: CASSTRDRVFEAFF.

The chain employs TRBV4-1 and TRBJ2-3; possibly TRBD1 for D (6 bases). Germline V gene data show CDR1 as MGHRA and CDR2 as YSYEKL. This CDR3 is built from 17 residues. The V end lost 3 bases, the J end lost 0 bases, and 16 bases lay between the germline ends. Here the CDR3 DNA reads TGCGCCAGCAGCCATGAGCCCGGGACATTTAGCACAGATACGCAGTATTTT. Translated: CASSHEPGTFSTDTQYF.

This clone was found once. The chain couples TRBV5-1 to TRBJ1-1; D perhaps matches TRBD1 (5 bases). The CDR3 spans 15 residues. Germline-derived CDR1 and CDR2 are SGHRS and YFSETQ. V shed 4 bases and J shed 4 bases, with 17 bases lying between them. This chain's CDR3 is CASSLTTGSGTEAFF. As DNA, the CDR3 is TGCGCCAGCAGCCTAACTACAGGTTCGGGCACTGAAGCTTTCTTT.

The chain joins TRBV5-4 to TRBJ1-6; 9 bases are shared with TRBD1. V was pared by 4 bases and J by 5 bases, with 7 bases of the junction left unmatched. The CDR3 is 16 residues long. Germline CDR1 reads SGHNT; CDR2 reads YYREEE (reference sequence). In DNA, the CDR3 is TGTGCCAGCAGCCCGGGGACAGGGCAGAATAATTCACCCCTCCACTTT. Translated: CASSPGTGQNNSPLHF.

This chain uses TRBV5-1 with TRBJ2-1; D is possibly TRBD2 (6 bases). The CDR3 covers 15 residues. The germline V gene has CDR1 SGHRS and CDR2 YFSETQ. The ends were cut back, 0 bases at V and 4 bases at J, with 11 bases in the middle. This chain's CDR3 is CASSLAAGRYNEQFF. CDR3 bases: TGCGCCAGCAGCTTGGCGGCGGGGCGGTACAATGAGCAGTTCTTC. Full variable domain (rest looked up from reference TRBV5-1 and TRBJ2-1): KAGVTQTPRYLIKTRGQQVTLSCSPISGHRSVSWYQQTPGQGLQFLFEYFSETQRNKGNFPGRFSGRQFSNSRSEMNVSTLELGDSALYLCASSLAAGRYNEQFFGPGTRLTVL.

The V call is TRBV5-1, the J call TRBJ2-7; 11 bases match TRBD2. Germline V CDR1 and CDR2: SGHRS, YFSETQ. The CDR3 is made up of 16 amino acids. After removal of 4 bases from V and 2 bases from J, the junction contained 8 bases not matched to a gene. CDR3 loop: CASSPMLAGGPYEQYF. The CDR3 DNA follows: TGCGCCAGCAGCCCTATGTTAGCGGGGGGGCCCTACGAGCAGTACTTC. Full variable domain (rest looked up from reference TRBV5-1 and TRBJ2-7): KAGVTQTPRYLIKTRGQQVTLSCSPISGHRSVSWYQQTPGQGLQFLFEYFSETQRNKGNFPGRFSGRQFSNSRSEMNVSTLELGDSALYLCASSPMLAGGPYEQYFGPGTRLTVT.

This sequence joins TRBV7-3 and TRBJ2-2, with D tentatively TRBD1 (5 bases). Per germline, CDR1 SGHTA and CDR2 FQGTGA. The CDR3 is made up of 16 amino acids. V dropped 4 bases and J dropped 4 bases, with 16 bases sitting between them. The CDR3, as DNA: TGTGCCAGCAGCTGGGGTATAGGACAAGGCACCGGGGAGCTGTTTTTT. Protein sequence: CASSWGIGQGTGELFF.

The chain combines TRBV25-1 with TRBJ1-2, with TRBD1 matching 7 bases. With 6 bases clipped from V and 4 bases from J, the junction kept 5 bases outside the gene matches. The CDR3 runs 13 residues. Germline V lookup: CDR1 MGHDK, CDR2 SYGVNS. The CDR3 protein is CASSATGFYGYTF. The CDR3 DNA reads as TGTGCCAGCAGCGCGACAGGGTTCTATGGCTACACCTTC.

V usage is TRBV20-1 and J usage is TRBJ2-7; 7 bases align to TRBD1. This CDR3 comprises 11 residues. Germline CDR1 reads DFQATT; CDR2 reads SNEGSKA (reference sequence). Trimming at V came to 6 bases and at J to 4 bases, leaving 3 bases not matched to a gene. As DNA, the CDR3 is TGCAGTGCGGAGACAGGGTACGAGCAGTACTTC. It yields the protein CSAETGYEQYF.

The chain has TRBV7-2 and TRBJ1-1; maybe TRBD1 (6 bases). Trimming stripped 5 bases from V and 1 base from J, with 11 bases between. Germline CDR1 is SGHTA and CDR2 is FQGNSA. This CDR3 spans 14 amino acids. The CDR3 DNA reads TGTGCCAGCAGCGAACAGGGAAGGAACACTGAAGCTTTCTTT. This gives the protein CASSEQGRNTEAFF.

The V and J genes are TRBV11-2 and TRBJ1-6, with 8 bases matching TRBD1. Trimming took 3 bases from V and 0 from J; bases not matched to a gene: 10. The CDR3 loop spans 19 amino acids. Germline loops: CDR1 SGHAT, CDR2 FQNNGV. CDR3 nucleotides: TGTGCCAGCAGCTTTAAGACAGGGGCCCTGAGCTCCTATAATTCACCCCTCCACTTT. Amino acids: CASSFKTGALSSYNSPLHF.

The chain links TRBV18 to TRBJ1-2, with a possible D match to TRBD1 (6 bases). Germline CDR1 reads KGHSH; CDR2 reads LQKENI. The CDR3 extends over 15 amino acids. Trimming shortened V by 2 bases and J by 1 base, and 11 bases separated the two germline ends. CDR3 residues: CASSPRTAYNYGYTF. As DNA, the CDR3 is TGTGCCAGCTCACCAAGGACAGCCTATAACTATGGCTACACCTTC.

The chain couples TRBV18 to TRBJ2-3; 9 positions agree with TRBD2. The germline gives CDR1 KGHSH, CDR2 LQKENI. The CDR3 loop spans 14 amino acids. Unmatched junction bases numbered 0, after V lost 1 base and J lost 4 bases. The CDR3 sequence is CASSPRGGADTQYF. In nucleotides, the CDR3 is TGTGCCAGCTCACCACGCGGGGGGGCAGATACGCAGTATTTT.

The chain joins TRBV5-1 to TRBJ1-4, with D unclear. With 1 base removed from V and 4 bases from J, the gap between germline ends came to 8 bases. Germline loops: CDR1 SGHRS, CDR2 YFSETQ. The CDR3 runs 14 residues. The CDR3 region has the DNA TGCGCCAGCAGCTTGCTTACGGGTAATGAAAAACTGTTTTTT. It specifies CASSLLTGNEKLFF.

This clone was observed a single time. The DNA for the CDR3 is TGTGCCAGCAGGGGACAGGGCGGCACTGAAGCTTTCTTT. As protein: CASRGQGGTEAFF. The rearrangement links TRBV6-5 to TRBJ1-1, with 9 bases fitting TRBD1. Germline loops: CDR1 MNHEY, CDR2 SVGAGI. J lost 4 bases, V lost 6 bases, and 3 bases had no gene match. The CDR3 runs 13 residues.

The count of this clone is one. The chain recombines TRBV7-3 with TRBJ1-6; a possible D gene is TRBD1 (5 bases). In germline, CDR1 is SGHTA, CDR2 FQGTGA. CDR3 length: 15 amino acids. V lost 4 bases and J lost 2, with 9 bases in between. The CDR3 DNA reads as TGTGCCAGCAGCTCACAGGACCCCTATAATTCACCCCTCCACTTT. The encoded protein is CASSSQDPYNSPLHF.

This clone was found once. The chain is built from TRBV2 and TRBJ1-5; 9 bases align to TRBD1. CDR1 and CDR2 from the germline V gene are SNHLY and FYNNEI. V was pared by 7 bases and J by 6 bases, with 13 bases of the junction left unmatched. This CDR3 has 16 residues. This CDR3 is CASTHRGRGFSQPQHF. The CDR3 DNA is TGTGCCAGCACCCACAGGGGGCGCGGGTTCTCTCAGCCCCAGCATTTT.

This clone came up a few times. This rearrangement joins TRBV5-1 to TRBJ2-7; TRBD1 matches at 8 bases. Germline V CDR1 and CDR2: SGHRS, YFSETQ. The CDR3 contains 16 residues. J lost 5 bases, V lost 1 base, and 11 bases had no gene match. The DNA for the CDR3 is TGCGCCAGCAGCTTGTCACCCCGGACAGGGAAGGACGAGCAGTACTTC. Translating gives CASSLSPRTGKDEQYF. Full variable domain (remainder filled in from reference TRBV5-1 and TRBJ2-7): KAGVTQTPRYLIKTRGQQVTLSCSPISGHRSVSWYQQTPGQGLQFLFEYFSETQRNKGNFPGRFSGRQFSNSRSEMNVSTLELGDSALYLCASSLSPRTGKDEQYFGPGTRLTVT.

The CDR3 here is CASSLDVNQPQHF. CDR3 bases: TGCGCCAGCAGCTTGGATGTAAATCAGCCCCAGCATTTT. The chain recombines TRBV5-1 with TRBJ1-5; no reliable D call. The CDR3 spans 13 residues. Trimming removed 0 bases from V and 4 bases from J, with 5 bases in between. Germline V gives CDR1 SGHRS, CDR2 YFSETQ.

This chain links TRBV5-1 with TRBJ1-5, with D maybe TRBD1 (6 bases). Trimming took 0 bases from V and 5 from J, leaving 12 bases between them. This CDR3 region has 15 residues. Germline CDR1 is SGHRS and CDR2 is YFSETQ. CDR3 sequence reads: CASSLGQGSYQPQHF. The CDR3 nucleotides are TGCGCCAGCAGCTTGGGGCAGGGGAGCTATCAGCCCCAGCATTTT.

The chain couples TRBV5-1 to TRBJ1-3; TRBD1 agrees at 9 bases. V gave up 4 bases and J gave up 2 bases; unmatched junction bases: 10. Germline V lookup: CDR1 SGHRS, CDR2 YFSETQ. This CDR3 is built from 17 residues. CDR3 coding DNA: TGCGCCAGCAGCCCAGGACAGGGGTCGGGGGCTGGAAACACCATATATTTT. Amino acid sequence: CASSPGQGSGAGNTIYF.